Listed below are T cell receptor beta chains from one sample, sequenced in a study of tumor T cells in aggressive B-cell lymphoma. Method: immunoSEQ multiplex PCR; TCRdb's copy keeps in-frame clones and lacks some. The sample contains roughly 11,000 clones, around 91% of which appear only once. Sequenced: tumor tissue. These TCRs come from an adult with diffuse large B cell lymphoma. The CDR3 runs from the conserved cysteine through the conserved F or W. The D gene is left open where the match is weak. Clone sizes are given selectively: once, few, many, or a class where the clone is expanded.

>-|TRBJ1-2|-|TRBV5-6
CASSKGREDGYTF
TGTGCCAGCAGCAAGGGTAGGGAGGATGGCTACACCTTC
>-|TRBJ2-2|-|TRBV6-5
CASSYEGGYTGELFF
TGTGCCAGCAGTTATGAGGGGGGGTACACCGGGGAGCTGTTTTTT
>TRBD1|TRBJ1-5|-|TRBV4-1
CASSQGDRGQPQHF
TGCGCCAGCAGCCAAGGCGACAGGGGACAGCCCCAGCATTTT
>TRBD1|TRBJ2-1|-|TRBV7-8
CASSRQGANEQFF
TGTGCCAGCAGTCGGCAGGGGGCGAATGAGCAGTTCTTC
>-|TRBJ2-1|-|TRBV19
CASSLGGSSYNEQFF
TGTGCCAGTAGTTTGGGGGGAAGCTCCTACAATGAGCAGTTCTTC
>TRBD2|TRBJ2-7|few|TRBV7-9
CASGEGTEQYF
TGTGCCAGCGGGGAGGGGACCGAGCAGTACTTC
>-|TRBJ2-1|-|TRBV11-2
CASSLTDYNEQFF
TGTGCCAGCAGTTTGACAGATTACAATGAGCAGTTCTTC
>-|TRBJ2-7|once|TRBV18
CASSPQHGGYEQYF
TGTGCCAGCTCACCACAACACGGAGGGTACGAGCAGTACTTC
>-|TRBJ2-3|once|TRBV29-1
CSVLRHSTDTQYF
TGCAGCGTTTTGCGCCACAGCACAGATACGCAGTATTTT
>-|TRBJ1-2|once|TRBV5-1
CASSFSGEDPGYTF
TGCGCCAGCAGCTTCTCGGGAGAGGATCCTGGCTACACCTTC
>-|TRBJ2-2|-|TRBV21-1
CASSATDANTGELFF
TGTGCCAGCAGCGCGACAGACGCCAACACCGGGGAGCTGTTTTTT
>-|TRBJ1-3|-|TRBV6-5
CASSYSSGYTIYF
TGTGCCAGCAGTTACTCGTCGGGGTACACCATATATTTT
>-|TRBJ2-6|-|TRBV5-1
CASSLVTGLSGANVLTF
TGCGCCAGCAGCTTGGTCACAGGTCTATCTGGGGCCAACGTCCTGACTTTC
>-|TRBJ1-1|-|TRBV6-5
CASKQGVEAFF
TGTGCCAGCAAACAGGGTGTTGAAGCTTTCTTT
>TRBD2|TRBJ2-7|-|TRBV5-4
CASSPRVAGDHEQYF
TGTGCCAGCAGCCCGCGGGTAGCGGGAGACCACGAGCAGTACTTC
>TRBD2|TRBJ2-7|-|TRBV28
CASSPSGTTYEQYF
TGTGCCAGCAGTCCAAGCGGGACCACCTACGAGCAGTACTTC
>-|TRBJ2-7|-|TRBV28
CASTFPGKGYEQYF
TGTGCCAGCACCTTCCCCGGGAAGGGCTACGAGCAGTACTTC
>-|TRBJ1-1|-|TRBV30
CAWSHGTEAFF
TGTGCCTGGAGCCACGGTACTGAAGCTTTCTTT
>TRBD2|TRBJ2-1|-|TRBV4-3
CASSQRLAGDMGYNEQFF
TGCGCCAGCAGCCAGCGGCTAGCGGGAGATATGGGCTACAATGAGCAGTTCTTC
>TRBD2|TRBJ2-3|-|TRBV11-2
CASSLGGGRTYF
TGTGCCAGCAGCTTAGGGGGCGGGAGAACGTATTTT
>TRBD2|TRBJ2-7|-|TRBV20-1
CSARTSVEQYF
TGCAGTGCCAGAACTAGCGTCGAGCAGTACTTC
>TRBD2|TRBJ2-7|-|TRBV7-8
CASSLEGSGRRIRRYF
TGTGCCAGCAGCTTAGAAGGGAGCGGGAGGCGGATCCGACGGTACTTC
>-|TRBJ2-3|-|TRBV7-2
CASSLTLTGTSTDTQYF
TGTGCCAGCAGCTTGACCCTAACAGGTACTAGCACAGATACGCAGTATTTT
>TRBD2|TRBJ2-7|once|TRBV28
CASSPGTSGRALEQYF
TGTGCCAGCAGCCCCGGGACTAGCGGGAGGGCCCTCGAGCAGTACTTC
>-|TRBJ2-1|-|TRBV25-1
CASSEGGPYNEQFF
TGTGCCAGCAGTGAAGGCGGGCCGTACAATGAGCAGTTCTTC
>-|TRBJ1-4|-|TRBV15
CATSRPDYWREKLFF
TGTGCCACCAGCAGACCTGACTATTGGCGTGAAAAACTGTTTTTT
>TRBD2|TRBJ2-1|-|TRBV5-1
CASSLQVLAGNNEQFF
TGCGCCAGCAGCTTGCAAGTCCTAGCGGGCAACAATGAGCAGTTCTTC
>-|TRBJ2-7|-|TRBV7-6
CASSLGPGEQYF
TGTGCCAGCAGCTTAGGACCGGGGGAGCAGTACTTC
>TRBD2|TRBJ2-2|-|TRBV30
CAWSVRIAGVLNTGELFF
TGTGCCTGGAGTGTAAGGATTGCGGGAGTCCTCAACACCGGGGAGCTGTTTTTT
>-|TRBJ1-1|-|TRBV18
CASSAPGLERTEAFF
TGTGCCAGCTCAGCTCCGGGATTGGAGAGGACTGAAGCTTTCTTT
>-|TRBJ1-1|-|TRBV7-9
CASSPPGGWSTEAFF
TGTGCCAGCAGCCCCCCCGGGGGGTGGAGCACTGAAGCTTTCTTT
>-|TRBJ2-7|once|TRBV7-9
CAGSPRDSPDEQYF
TGTGCCGGCAGCCCGCGGGACTCCCCTGACGAGCAGTACTTC
>-|TRBJ1-4|-|TRBV19
CASGTKGAPSEKLFF
TGTGCCAGCGGAACCAAAGGGGCCCCGAGCGAAAAACTGTTTTTT
>TRBD2|TRBJ2-1|-|TRBV14
CASSQVGLALFF
TGTGCCAGCAGCCAAGTGGGACTAGCCCTGTTCTTC
>-|TRBJ2-7|-|TRBV10-2
CASNSDRNEQYF
TGCGCCAGCAATTCGGACAGAAACGAGCAGTACTTC
>-|TRBJ2-1|few|TRBV30
CAWSYGTQQFF
TGTGCCTGGAGTTACGGGACTCAGCAGTTCTTC
>-|TRBJ1-2|-|TRBV10-3
CAISDPVTNYGYTF
TGTGCCATCAGTGACCCAGTAACTAACTATGGCTACACCTTC
>-|TRBJ2-7|once|TRBV10-2
CASSSPDRPWVFF
TGCGCCAGCAGTTCCCCCGACAGGCCCTGGGTGTTCTTC
>-|TRBJ1-5|-|TRBV28
CASRHNREGQPQHF
TGTGCCAGCAGACACAACAGGGAAGGGCAGCCCCAGCATTTT
>-|TRBJ1-1|-|TRBV5-6
CASSWGGGMNTLTEAFF
TGTGCCAGCAGCTGGGGGGGAGGGATGAATACTCTCACTGAAGCTTTCTTT
>-|TRBJ2-1|-|TRBV28
CASSPFAEQFF
TGTGCCAGCAGTCCTTTTGCGGAGCAGTTCTTC
>-|TRBJ2-2|-|TRBV19
CASSVPVLQGTGELFF
TGTGCCAGTAGCGTTCCCGTGTTGCAGGGCACCGGGGAGCTGTTTTTT
>TRBD2|TRBJ2-1|-|TRBV5-8
CASSLAGLAGNNEQFF
TGTGCCAGCAGCTTGGCAGGACTAGCGGGTAACAATGAGCAGTTCTTC
>-|TRBJ2-2|-|TRBV19
CASIRQARDTGELFF
TGTGCCAGTATTCGGCAGGCGCGCGACACCGGGGAGCTGTTTTTT
>TRBD1|TRBJ1-3|-|TRBV29-1
CSVGDSFDSGNTIYF
TGCAGCGTTGGGGACAGTTTCGACTCTGGAAACACCATATATTTT
>-|TRBJ2-2|-|TRBV19
CASSISGGRNTGELFF
TGTGCCAGTAGTATATCCGGGGGAAGGAACACCGGGGAGCTGTTTTTT
>-|TRBJ2-3|-|TRBV11-2
CASSFLVAGTDTQYF
TGTGCCAGCAGCTTTTTGGTAGCGGGCACAGATACGCAGTATTTT
>-|TRBJ2-7|-|TRBV28
CASTQGGGQSYEQYF
TGTGCCAGCACCCAAGGGGGTGGACAGTCCTACGAGCAGTACTTC
>TRBD1|TRBJ1-6|-|TRBV5-1
CASKQTGGSLHF
TGCGCCAGCAAGCAAACAGGGGGGTCCCTCCACTTT
>TRBD2|TRBJ2-1|-|TRBV28
CASSPGTSFGAEQFF
TGTGCCAGCAGCCCCGGGACTAGTTTTGGCGCTGAGCAGTTCTTC
>-|TRBJ2-7|-|TRBV11-3
CASSFQGAYEQYF
TGTGCCAGCAGCTTTCAGGGTGCCTACGAGCAGTACTTC
>-|TRBJ2-2|-|TRBV5-5
CASSWRGVELFF
TGTGCCAGCAGCTGGAGAGGTGTAGAGCTGTTTTTT
>TRBD1|TRBJ2-7|-|TRBV28
CASSSAGTGRGEQYF
TGTGCCAGCAGTTCGGCCGGGACAGGGCGCGGCGAACAGTACTTC
>-|TRBJ2-2|-|TRBV6-6
CASLWQGNTGELFF
TGTGCCAGCCTCTGGCAGGGGAACACCGGGGAGCTGTTTTTT
>TRBD1|TRBJ2-7|-|TRBV6-5
CASRRQGSYEQYF
TGTGCCAGCAGGCGACAGGGGTCCTACGAGCAGTACTTC
>-|TRBJ2-6|-|TRBV19
CASSIGGRAGANVLTF
TGTGCCAGTAGTATAGGGGGCAGGGCTGGGGCCAACGTCCTGACTTTC
>-|TRBJ2-3|-|TRBV11-2
CASRSGSKGDTQYF
TGTGCCAGCAGAAGCGGATCTAAAGGAGATACGCAGTATTTT